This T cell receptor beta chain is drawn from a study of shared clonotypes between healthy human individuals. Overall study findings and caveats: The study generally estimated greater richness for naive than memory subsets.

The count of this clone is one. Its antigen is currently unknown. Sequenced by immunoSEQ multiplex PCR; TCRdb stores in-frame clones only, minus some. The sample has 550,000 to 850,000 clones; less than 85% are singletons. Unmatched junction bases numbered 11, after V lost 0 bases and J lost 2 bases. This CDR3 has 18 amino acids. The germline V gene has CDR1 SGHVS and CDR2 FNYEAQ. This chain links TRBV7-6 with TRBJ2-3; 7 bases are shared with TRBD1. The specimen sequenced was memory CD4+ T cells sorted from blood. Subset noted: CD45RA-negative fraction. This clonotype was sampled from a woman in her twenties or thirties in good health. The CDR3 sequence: CASSLARLGQTITDTQYF. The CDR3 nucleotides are TGTGCCAGCAGCTTAGCGCGACTGGGACAGACTATCACAGATACGCAGTATTTT. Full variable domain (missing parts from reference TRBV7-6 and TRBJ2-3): GAGVSQSPRYKVTKRGQDVALRCDPISGHVSLYWYRQALGQGPEFLTYFNYEAQQDKSGLPNDRFSAERPEGSISTLTIQRTEQRDSAMYRCASSLARLGQTITDTQYFGPGTRLTVL.